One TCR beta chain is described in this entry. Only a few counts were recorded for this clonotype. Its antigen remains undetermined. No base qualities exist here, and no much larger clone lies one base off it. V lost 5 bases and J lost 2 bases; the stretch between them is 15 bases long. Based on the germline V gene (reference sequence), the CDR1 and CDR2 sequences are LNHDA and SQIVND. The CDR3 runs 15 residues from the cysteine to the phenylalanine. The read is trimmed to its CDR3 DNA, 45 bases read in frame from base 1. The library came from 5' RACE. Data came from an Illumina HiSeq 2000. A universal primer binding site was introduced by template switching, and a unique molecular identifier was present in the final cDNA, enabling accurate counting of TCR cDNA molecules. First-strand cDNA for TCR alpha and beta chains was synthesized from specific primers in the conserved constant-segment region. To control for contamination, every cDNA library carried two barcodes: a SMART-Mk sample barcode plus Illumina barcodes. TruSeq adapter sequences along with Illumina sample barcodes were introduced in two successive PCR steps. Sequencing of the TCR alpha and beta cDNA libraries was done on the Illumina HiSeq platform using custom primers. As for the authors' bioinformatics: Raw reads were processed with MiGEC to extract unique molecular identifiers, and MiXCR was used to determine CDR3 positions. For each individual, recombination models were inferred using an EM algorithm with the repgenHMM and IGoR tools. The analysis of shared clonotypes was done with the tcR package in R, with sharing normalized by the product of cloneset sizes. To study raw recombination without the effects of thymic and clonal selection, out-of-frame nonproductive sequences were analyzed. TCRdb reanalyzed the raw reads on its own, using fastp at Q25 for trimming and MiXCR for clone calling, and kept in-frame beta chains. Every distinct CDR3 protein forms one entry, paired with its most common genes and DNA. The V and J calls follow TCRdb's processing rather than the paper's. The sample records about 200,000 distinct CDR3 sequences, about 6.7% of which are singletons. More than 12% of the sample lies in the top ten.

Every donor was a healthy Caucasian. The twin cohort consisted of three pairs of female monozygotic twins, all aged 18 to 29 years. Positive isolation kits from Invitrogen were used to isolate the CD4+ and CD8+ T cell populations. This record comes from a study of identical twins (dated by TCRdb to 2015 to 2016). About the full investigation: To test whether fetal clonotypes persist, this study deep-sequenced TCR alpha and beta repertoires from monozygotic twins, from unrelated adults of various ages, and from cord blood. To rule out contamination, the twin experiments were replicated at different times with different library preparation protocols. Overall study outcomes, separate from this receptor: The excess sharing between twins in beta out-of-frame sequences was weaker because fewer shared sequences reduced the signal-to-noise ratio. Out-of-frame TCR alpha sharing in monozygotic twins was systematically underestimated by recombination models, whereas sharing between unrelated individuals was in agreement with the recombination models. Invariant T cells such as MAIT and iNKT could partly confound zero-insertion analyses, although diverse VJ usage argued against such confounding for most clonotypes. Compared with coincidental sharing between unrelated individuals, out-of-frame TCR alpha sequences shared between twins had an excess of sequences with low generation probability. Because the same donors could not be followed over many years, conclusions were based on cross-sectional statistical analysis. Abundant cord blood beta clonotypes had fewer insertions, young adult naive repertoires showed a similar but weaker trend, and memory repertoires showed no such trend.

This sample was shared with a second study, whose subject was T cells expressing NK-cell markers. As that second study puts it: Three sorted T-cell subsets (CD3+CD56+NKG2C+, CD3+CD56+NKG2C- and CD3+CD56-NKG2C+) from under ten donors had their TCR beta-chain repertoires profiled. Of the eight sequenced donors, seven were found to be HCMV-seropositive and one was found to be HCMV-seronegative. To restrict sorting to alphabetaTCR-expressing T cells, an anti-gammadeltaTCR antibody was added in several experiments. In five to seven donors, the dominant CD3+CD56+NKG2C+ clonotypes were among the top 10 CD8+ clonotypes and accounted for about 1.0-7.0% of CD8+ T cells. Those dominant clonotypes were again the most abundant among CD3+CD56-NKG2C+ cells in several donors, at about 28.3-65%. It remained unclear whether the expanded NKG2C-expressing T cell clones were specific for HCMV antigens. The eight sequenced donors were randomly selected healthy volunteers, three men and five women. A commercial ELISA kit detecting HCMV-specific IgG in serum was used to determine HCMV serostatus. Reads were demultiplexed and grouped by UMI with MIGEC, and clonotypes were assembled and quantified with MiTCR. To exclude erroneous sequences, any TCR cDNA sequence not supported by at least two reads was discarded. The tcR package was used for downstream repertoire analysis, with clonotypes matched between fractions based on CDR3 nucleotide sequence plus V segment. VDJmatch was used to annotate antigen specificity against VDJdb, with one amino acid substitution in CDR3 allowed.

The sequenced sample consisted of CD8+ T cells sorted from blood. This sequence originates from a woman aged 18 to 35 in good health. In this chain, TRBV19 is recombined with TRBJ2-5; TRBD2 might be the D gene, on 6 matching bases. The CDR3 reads CASSFPGLTQETQYF. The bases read TGTGCCAGTAGTTTCCCGGGACTTACACAAGAGACCCAGTACTTC.